This entry describes one T cell receptor (beta chain). This specimen belongs to a study of blood T cell repertoires in COVID-19. Study details: The samples span acute and convalescent COVID-19 from the United States, Italy and Spain.

Under the authors' procedure: Estimates of nucleated cell counts were drawn from the amplification of reference gene primers. Only in-frame clones appear in the TCRdb table, and some are missing; sequencing was by immunoSEQ multiplex PCR. V, J and clone size reflect that table, while D and trimming were determined from the DNA. This sample yields 200,000 to 300,000 clones, of which about 85% are seen a single time; just under 6.5% belongs to the top ten. The ends were cut back, 4 bases at V and 7 bases at J, with 16 bases in the middle. From germline, CDR1 is GTSNPN and CDR2 SVGIG (reference sequence). The CDR3 length is 13 residues.

The source is a woman aged 55-70 years with active or convalescent COVID-19. The sequenced sample was peripheral blood. The chain couples TRBV30 to TRBJ1-1; D gene ambiguous. For the CDR3, the DNA is TGTGCCTGGAAGAGGGATTCAGGCGGTGAAGCTTTCTTT. Translating it yields CAWKRDSGGEAFF.